The T cell receptor beta chain described here comes from a study of kidney transplant recipient with SARS-CoV-2 infection (dated by TCRdb to about 2021). Trimming removed 1 base from V and 2 bases from J; the gene matches leave 1 base unexplained. For CDR1 and CDR2, the germline V gene lists SGHRS and YFSETQ. The CDR3, cysteine through phenylalanine, is 16 amino acids long. Only the CDR3 portion is preserved as DNA: 48 bases, with reading frame beginning at the first base. TCRdb names Illumina MiSeq as the instrument used. Profiling of the peripheral T cell repertoire was carried out for human TCRbeta genes. The authors processed their data as follows. Differential clonotype abundance was tested with beta-binomial modelling to account for variability over time. Clonotypes that had expanded were screened against the ImmuneCODE reference database of SARS-CoV-2-associated TCRs and mapped onto regions of the viral genome. Additional repertoire analyses were carried out for TRBV gene usage, CDR3 length, CDR3 amino acid overlap between time points, clonotype abundance distributions and Jaccard similarity. TCRdb passed the public sequencing reads through fastp at Q25 and MiXCR, retaining productive beta sequences. All rows with the same CDR3 protein become a single entry with the most common DNA and genes. The V and J calls were not made by the authors but by TCRdb's processing. Recorded for this sample are some 220,000 distinct CDR3 sequences; under 35% of them occurred a single time. The top ten constitute roughly 7.3% of the sample.

Taken with the paper, the label for time point translates to: pre-pandemic baseline sample and day 111 after first positive SARS-CoV-2 test. This clonotype was counted ten times or more. The antigen it recognizes is unknown. Base qualities are missing; no much larger clone stands one base away. The receptor chain draws on TRBV5-1 and TRBJ2-2; the junction holds 11 bases that match TRBD2. This clonotype was obtained from a male patient in his thirties who had COVID-19 and was a kidney transplant recipient. Some T cells may derive from the graft donor when a transplant has been performed. The material was a blood sample, obtained at baseline and on roughly day 110 from a kidney transplant recipient. The CDR3 amino acid sequence is: CASSLLAGGNTGELFF. The DNA sequence is as follows: TGCGCCAGCAGCTTGCTAGCGGGAGGAAACACCGGGGAGCTGTTTTTT.